Reported below is one T cell receptor beta chain. Trimming left V 6 bases short and J 8 bases short, with 17 bases between. Looked up from germline, CDR1 is MRHNA and CDR2 is SNTAGT. The CDR3 is made up of 14 amino acids. The sample originates from a study of regulatory T cells in long-lasting Graves disease. Study background: Recently diagnosed Graves' patients had received antithyroid drugs for under 3 months.

Documented time point: newly diagnosed GD, antithyroid drugs for less than 3 months. The TCR library was made from RNA extracted from PBMCs. Library construction for TCR beta used iRepertoire HTBI primers and Arm-PCR of CDR3 regions. Per the original methods: Detected in the samples were roughly 60 TRBV and over twelve TRBJ segments. TCRdb re-called the multiplex PCR reads with MiXCR, one entry per CDR3 protein. The V and J calls and clone size come from TCRdb's table, not from the authors' own analysis. The sample yields 500,000 to 700,000 distinct CDR3 sequences, approximately 15% seen once. The same sample was also studied in work on T cells in Graves' hyperthyroidism and ophthalmopathy.

V usage is TRBV6-4 and J usage is TRBJ1-5; D possibly corresponds to TRBD1 (6 bases). This sequence originates from a woman aged 25 to 39 with Graves disease. The sample was peripheral blood mononuclear cells (PBMCs), taken at new diagnosis, from a patient treated with antithyroid drugs. For the CDR3, the DNA is TGTGCCAGCAGCCCTAGGGGGTATGGAGAGCCCCAGCATTTT. Protein sequence: CASSPRGYGEPQHF.